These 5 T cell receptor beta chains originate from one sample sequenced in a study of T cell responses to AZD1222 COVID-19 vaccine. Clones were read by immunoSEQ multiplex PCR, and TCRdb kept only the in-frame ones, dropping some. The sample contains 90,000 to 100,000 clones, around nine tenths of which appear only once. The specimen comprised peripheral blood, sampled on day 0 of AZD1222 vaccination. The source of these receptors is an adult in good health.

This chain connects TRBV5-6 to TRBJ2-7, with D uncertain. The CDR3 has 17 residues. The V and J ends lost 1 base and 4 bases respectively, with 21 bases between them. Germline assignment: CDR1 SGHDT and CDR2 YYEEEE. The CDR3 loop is CASSLFLGILFEYEQYF. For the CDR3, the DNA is TGTGCCAGCAGCTTGTTCTTGGGCATCCTTTTTGAGTACGAGCAGTACTTC.

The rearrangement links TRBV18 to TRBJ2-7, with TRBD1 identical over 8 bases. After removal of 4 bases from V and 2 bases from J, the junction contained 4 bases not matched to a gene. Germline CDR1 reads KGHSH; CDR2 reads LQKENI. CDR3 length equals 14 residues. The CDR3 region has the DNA TGTGCCAGCTCACGACAGGGGTACCCCTACGAGCAGTACTTC. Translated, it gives CASSRQGYPYEQYF.

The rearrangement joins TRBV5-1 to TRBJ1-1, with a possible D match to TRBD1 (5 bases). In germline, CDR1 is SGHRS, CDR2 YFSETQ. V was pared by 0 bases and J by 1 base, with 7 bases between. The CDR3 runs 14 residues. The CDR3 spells CASSLGQKNTEAFF. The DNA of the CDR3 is TGCGCCAGCAGCTTGGGACAGAAGAACACTGAAGCTTTCTTT.

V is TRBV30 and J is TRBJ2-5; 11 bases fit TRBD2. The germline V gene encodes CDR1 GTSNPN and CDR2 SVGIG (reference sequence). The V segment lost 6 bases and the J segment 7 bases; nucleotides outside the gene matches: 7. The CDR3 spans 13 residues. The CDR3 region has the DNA TGTGCCTGTTCTAGCGGGGGGCCGGGGACCCAGTACTTC. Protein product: CACSSGGPGTQYF.

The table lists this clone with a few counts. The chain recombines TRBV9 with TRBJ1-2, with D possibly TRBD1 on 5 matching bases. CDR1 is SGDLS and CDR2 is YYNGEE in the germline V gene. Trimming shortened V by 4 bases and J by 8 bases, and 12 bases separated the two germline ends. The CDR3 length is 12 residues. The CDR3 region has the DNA TGTGCCAGCAGCTCACCTTGGGGGGGCTACACCTTC. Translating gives CASSSPWGGYTF. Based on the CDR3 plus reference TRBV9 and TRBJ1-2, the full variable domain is DSGVTQTPKHLITATGQRVTLRCSPRSGDLSVYWYQQSLDQGLQFLIQYYNGEERAKGNILERFSAQQFPDLHSELNLSSLELGDSALYFCASSSPWGGYTFGSGTRLTVV.